This TCR beta chain was captured in a study of cytomegalovirus exposure and HLA in healthy donors (dated by TCRdb to 2016 to 2017). Some background on the complete study: In an earlier analysis of some 610 of the donors, 276 Gb of sequence data and some 100 million unique TCR beta sequences from about 180 million T cells were reported. About 280 gigabases of sequencing data and tens of millions of unique TCR sequences made up an early release that covered approximately 700 HLA-typed donors. Among the roughly 370 genotyped donors, approximately 76% belonged to the genetic ancestry cluster associated with self-reported Caucasian donors. The study was designed to test whether signatures of past pathogen exposure could be identified by cataloging public T cell receptors. The study profiled the T cell repertoires of 550 to 700 subjects by immunosequencing and related them to cytomegalovirus serostatus. In addition to the first cohort of several hundred subjects, a separate validation cohort of 120 different subjects was used. To predict cytomegalovirus infection status, the study combined high-throughput TCR immunosequencing, statistical association of individual TCRs with disease status, and machine learning. To study patterns of TCR occurrence, a later analysis re-analyzed previously published TCR beta repertoires from 666 donors and added high-resolution HLA genotyping. Rather than drawing on any new phenotypic data, the later analysis identified candidate immune exposures from TCR beta sequences and the way those sequences occurred across donors. In an earlier analysis of 587 of the donors, high-throughput TCR beta sequencing was used to judge whether each TCR beta V gene segment behaved as functional or pseudogenic. Donor age, sex, ethnicity and CMV serostatus were compiled together with the repertoire data. Genome-wide SNP genotypes for about three fifths of the 666 donors were used in a later genetic analysis, which treated that subset as a discovery cohort. Every repertoire in the discovery cohort had been generated on one and the same sequencing platform. HLA typing covered class I and class II loci at four-digit resolution. Typing coverage varied by locus: 629-630 donors for A, B, C, DRB1 and DQB1; some 520 for DQA1; some 610 for DPA1; around 490 for DPB1. Five DR-DQ haplotypes were handled as single units for association and clustering because linkage in the cohort was strong. Among 350 to 400 genotyped donors of the cohort, an average of about 240,000 unique TCR beta nucleotide sequences were sequenced per donor, around 20% of them non-productive.

Libraries were built with the immunoSEQ multiplex PCR assay. A mixture of 60 forward primers for TCR Vbeta segments and 13 reverse primers for TCR Jbeta segments was used in the multiplex PCR. Amplification of the CDR3 region of rearranged TCR beta genes was performed with a multiplex PCR assay on genomic DNA. The Illumina HiSeq System was used to sequence the amplified TCR beta libraries as 87-base-pair reads. Concerning the study's data processing: Across the 500 to 850 repertoires, a later analysis counted roughly 84 million unique TCR beta chains, about 10 million of which were shared by at least two donors. To remove PCR and sequencing errors, raw reads were error-corrected and collapsed into unique sequences using a nearest-neighbor algorithm that merged closely related sequences. To assign V, D and J gene segments, CDR3 sequences were aligned to IMGT reference sequences. Each retained sequence needed at least a six-nucleotide match to both a V gene segment and a J gene segment. Rearrangements were called productive when the CDR3 lacked stop codons and stayed in frame with V and J; all others were non-productive. Following IMGT convention, CDR3 was defined as the stretch from the second conserved V-encoded cysteine up to the conserved J-encoded phenylalanine. Sequences without an unambiguous match to a single V gene segment were excluded from the earlier analysis of a few hundred of the donors. An earlier analysis of fewer than 650 of the donors classified V segments as functional when productive rearrangements were above 56.7% and as segregating when the standard deviation between donors was above 5%. To diagnose cytomegalovirus status from the catalog of TCR beta chain sequences, a statistical classification framework was built. A later analysis assigned V and J genes by comparing TCR nucleotide sequences with IMGT/GENE-DB human TR gene sequences. Using the TCRdist pipeline, a later analysis assigned CDR3 sequences along with most-parsimonious VDJ recombination scenarios. In a later analysis, every TCR beta chain was defined by the combination of its CDR3 amino acid sequence and its V-gene family, and reads without a unique V-gene family were dropped. In a later analysis, 500 to 650 highly shared, low-generation-probability nucleotide sequences were removed to address suspected cross-contamination and a sequencing artifact. In a later analysis, a clonal expansion index was calculated for each public chain from normalized within-repertoire ranks of inferred template counts. In a later analysis, generation probabilities were computed with a VDJ recombination model fitted to out-of-frame rearrangements, and the resulting probabilities were checked against IGoR. A later analysis scored TCR-TCR, TCR-HLA and TCR-CMV co-occurrence with hypergeometric tests, applying a repertoire-size bias correction to TCR pairs. A later analysis estimated false discovery rates by permuting HLA or CMV assignments 20 times. In a later analysis, co-occurring TCRs were grouped with DBSCAN, and TCRdist sequence similarity was added when clustering was performed within HLA-allele-positive subsets. Co-occurrence clustering excluded repertoires with fewer than 30,000 or more than 120,000 public chains, plus five with anomalous nucleotide sharing. Here the immuneACCESS table is served through TCRdb, limited to in-frame sequences with V and J called. Missing clones are a known gap in these copies; in checked studies unresolved V genes cover under half, and the rest lacks a known reason. V, J and clone size derive from that table, while D and trimming were established from the DNA sequence. Present in this sample are roughly 150,000 clones, over 60% of which were seen just once. The ten largest clones capture less than 2% of the sample.

In total, approximately 700 healthy bone marrow donors made up the cohort. At the time of sampling, every cohort member was nominally healthy, though immune exposures that went unrecorded were likely present. The donor tested CMV seronegative and was one of the 352 seronegative cohort members. A peripheral blood sample was provided by each donor, and peripheral blood mononuclear cells were used for TCR beta sequencing. The Qiagen DNeasy Blood Extraction Kit was used to extract genomic DNA from the blood cell samples. Of note for this clone: Its antigen has not been determined. The record has no base qualities; no much larger clone is one base away.

Broader findings and caveats from the paper: Broadly in line with IMGT annotations, most TCR beta V segments showed up in productive rearrangements about 90% or about 30% of the time in an earlier analysis of 587 of the donors. In a later analysis, 16,951 TCR beta sequences were associated with specific HLA alleles at a false discovery rate of 0.05. Several of the top co-occurrence clusters appeared to be linked to parvovirus B19, influenza, CMV and Epstein-Barr virus, according to a later analysis. According to a later genetic analysis, donors in an Asian-associated ancestry cluster had fewer N-insertions in productive TCRs than the approximately 700-donor mean. A further reported finding was that TCR beta sequences accurately predicted the HLA-A and HLA-B alleles for most subjects in the first cohort. Three of the identified cytomegalovirus-associated TCR beta chains were confirmed in vitro to be specific for cytomegalovirus antigens. This cohort had only TCR beta chains sequenced, and the lack of alpha or paired-chain data limited which features could be detected. Across donors, most TCR sequences were observed very rarely, whereas some public TCRs were present in many individuals. According to a later analysis, TCR association rates differed among HLA loci, with DRB1 alleles showing the most associated TCRs and HLA-C alleles showing the fewest. Because HLA typing was unavailable for some donors at each locus, only the typed subset was used in association tests. The classifier was reported to diagnose cytomegalovirus status with high specificity and sensitivity in both the original and validation cohorts. In a later analysis, most CMV-associated TCR beta chains were found to appear HLA-restricted, with HLA associations seemingly driven largely by CMV exposure. In a later analysis, HLA-associated TCR beta chains showed more clonal expansion and lower generation probabilities than non-associated chains that were equally common. A group of highly shared sequence variants was considered likely to be a technical artifact of the sequencing pipeline. Presence/absence analyses assumed roughly uniform sequencing depth across donors, an assumption that may not hold. Because counts were too low, seventeen rarely observed V segments, including chromosome 9 orphons, were excluded from the earlier analysis of 587 of the donors. Correlated functional status among segregating V segments might be attributable to linkage disequilibrium, but an unknown experimental factor could not be ruled out. The authors suggested that the approach could potentially be generalized to other disease states and immunological phenotypes. The study listed over 150 TCR beta chains as associated with cytomegalovirus. In a later genetic analysis, a missense DCLRE1C variant was associated with V-gene and J-gene trimming of TCR beta chains, and the association was replicated in an independent cohort. When HLA alleles, especially DR and DQ, strongly co-occurred, attributing TCR associations to individual alleles was difficult. The only immune exposure information available for the cohort was CMV serostatus.

Sequenced sample: PBMCs. This clonotype was obtained from a woman aged 25-40 years in good health and CMV-seronegative.

The DNA sequence is as follows: TGTGCCAGCTCACCATCCGAGGGGAGGATTGTGCAAGCTTTCTTT. This gives the protein CASSPSEGRIVQAFF. The chain is encoded by TRBV18 joined to TRBJ1-1; a tentative D match to TRBD1 spans 5 bases. The CDR3 numbers 15 residues from cysteine through phenylalanine. Of the read, only the CDR3 DNA is kept; its 45 bases are in frame from base 1. The germline V gene provides CDR1 KGHSH and CDR2 LQKENI. The junction carries 19 bases between V and J, which are trimmed by 2 bases and 9 bases respectively.